In its sample, the clone carrying this T cell receptor (beta chain) was seen once. As yet, its antigen is unknown. RNA, once extracted, was reverse transcribed into cDNA for use as the sequencing template. Generated by immunoSEQ multiplex PCR, the TCRdb table keeps only in-frame clones and is missing some. The data show roughly 190,000 clones, approximately 61% seen once. The CDR3 loop spans 16 amino acids. V lost 6 bases, J lost 0 bases, and 11 bases stayed unmatched. Germline CDR1 reads SQVTM; CDR2 reads ANQGSEA. This sample was taken from a study of CD8+ T cells in alopecia areata. Study details: Treated patients were given 5 to 10 mg oral tofacitinib twice daily.

Study results and caveats: TCR sharing was clearer in mice than between patients, perhaps partly owing to patient HLA diversity. The study also sequences resident alphabeta T cells of normal skin in scalp samples.

This sample's treatment: oral pan-JAK inhibitor, 5-10 mg twice daily. T lymphocytes (CD4+ and CD8+) were sorted from PBMCs. The material was CD4+ T cells sorted from blood, obtained at week 24, from a patient treated with tofacitinib. This TCR was sampled from a human donor with alopecia areata. V usage is TRBV29-1 and J usage is TRBJ1-5; 7 bases map to TRBD1. This CDR3 reads CSVKTQGPNSNQPQHF. The CDR3, as DNA: TGCAGCGTCAAAACACAGGGGCCTAATAGCAATCAGCCCCAGCATTTT.